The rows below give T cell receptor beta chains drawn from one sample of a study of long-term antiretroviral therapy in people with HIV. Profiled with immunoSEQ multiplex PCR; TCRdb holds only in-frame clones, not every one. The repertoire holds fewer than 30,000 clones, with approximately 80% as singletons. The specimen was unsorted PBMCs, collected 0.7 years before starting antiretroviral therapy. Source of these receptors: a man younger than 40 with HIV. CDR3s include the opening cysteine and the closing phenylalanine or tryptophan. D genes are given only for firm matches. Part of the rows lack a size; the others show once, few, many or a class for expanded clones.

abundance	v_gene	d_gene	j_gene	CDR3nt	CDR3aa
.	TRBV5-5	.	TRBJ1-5	TGTGCCAGCAGCTTGGTGTGGGCCCAGCCCCAGCATTTT	CASSLVWAQPQHF
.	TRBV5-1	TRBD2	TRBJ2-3	TGCGCCAGCAGCCCGGGACTAGCGGGGGGCTCCGCCAGCACAGATACGCAGTATTTT	CASSPGLAGGSASTDTQYF
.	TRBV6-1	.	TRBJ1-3	TGTGCCAGCGAAGAGGGTTGGAACTCTGGAAACACCATATATTTT	CASEEGWNSGNTIYF
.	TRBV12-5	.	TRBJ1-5	TGTGCTAGTGGTTTGGGGGACAATCAGCCCCAGCATTTT	CASGLGDNQPQHF
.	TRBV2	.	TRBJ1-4	TGTGCCAGCAGTGTTTGGACAGCGAATGAAAAACTGTTTTTT	CASSVWTANEKLFF
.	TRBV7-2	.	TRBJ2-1	TGTGCCAGCAGCTTACGGGACTTCTCTGAGCAGTTCTTC	CASSLRDFSEQFF
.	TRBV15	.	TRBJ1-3	TGTGCCACCAGCATCAGAGAGACCTACTCTGGAAACACCATATATTTT	CATSIRETYSGNTIYF
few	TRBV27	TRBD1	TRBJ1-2	TGTGCCAGCAGTTTTTCCGGGACAGGGGGCTACACCTTC	CASSFSGTGGYTF
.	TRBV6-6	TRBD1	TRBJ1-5	TGTGCCAGCAGTTACCGGGACAGGGTCAACAATCAGCCCCAGCATTTT	CASSYRDRVNNQPQHF
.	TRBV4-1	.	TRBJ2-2	TGCGCCAGCAGCCAAGCGGGAGCGGCCGGGGAGCTGTTTTTT	CASSQAGAAGELFF
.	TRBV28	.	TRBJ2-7	TGTGCCAGCAGTCCTCGGGACTCCTACGAGCAGTACTTC	CASSPRDSYEQYF
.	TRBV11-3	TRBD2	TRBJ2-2	TGTGCCAGCAGCGGGACTAGCGGGAGGGCGGGCACCGGGGAGCTGTTTTTT	CASSGTSGRAGTGELFF
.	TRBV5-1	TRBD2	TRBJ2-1	TGCGCCAGCTTAGCGGGGGGGGCAGGAGAATACAATGAGCAGTTCTTC	CASLAGGAGEYNEQFF
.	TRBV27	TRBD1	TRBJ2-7	TGTGCCAGCAGGCGGACAGGGGGCACTACGGACTCCTACGAGCAGTACTTC	CASRRTGGTTDSYEQYF
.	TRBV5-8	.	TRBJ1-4	TGTGCCAGCAGCTTGGGCAGCATCACAGCAACTAATGAAAAACTGTTTTTT	CASSLGSITATNEKLFF
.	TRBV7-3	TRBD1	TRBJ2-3	TGTGCCAGCAGCCCTACAGGGGGCCGCACAGATACGCAGTATTTT	CASSPTGGRTDTQYF
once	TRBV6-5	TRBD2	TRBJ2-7	TGTGCCAGCAGTTACTCTAGCGGGGGGGCCTACGAGCAGTACTTC	CASSYSSGGAYEQYF
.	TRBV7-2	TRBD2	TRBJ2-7	TGTGCCAGCAAACTAGCGGGGGGGCCCGAGCAGTACTTC	CASKLAGGPEQYF
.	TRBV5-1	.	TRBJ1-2	TGCGCCAGCAGCCTCCTAGACAGGCTAATCAATGGCTACACCTTC	CASSLLDRLINGYTF
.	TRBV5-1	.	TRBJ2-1	TGCGCCAGCGCCCCCGGGCAGGGGGGCTCCCATGAGCAGTTCTTC	CASAPGQGGSHEQFF
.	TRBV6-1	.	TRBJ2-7	TGTGCCAGCAGTCGGGACCACTCCTACGAGCAGTACTTC	CASSRDHSYEQYF
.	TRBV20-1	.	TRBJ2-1	TGCAGTGCTAGAGAGTGGGAGCAGTTCTTC	CSAREWEQFF
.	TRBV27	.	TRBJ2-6	TGTGCCAGCAGCATGGATAGCCCCAGCACCTCCGGGGCCAACGTCCTGACTTTC	CASSMDSPSTSGANVLTF
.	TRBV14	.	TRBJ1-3	TGTGCCAGCAGCCCCGGGGGAAACACCATATATTTT	CASSPGGNTIYF
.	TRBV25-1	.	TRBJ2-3	TGTGCCAGCAGTGAATATAGTTTAACAGATACGCAGTATTTT	CASSEYSLTDTQYF
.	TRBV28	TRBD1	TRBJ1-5	TGTGCCAGCTCGATTTCGTATGGGACAGGCGATAGCAATCAGCCCCAGCATTTT	CASSISYGTGDSNQPQHF
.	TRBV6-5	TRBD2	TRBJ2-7	TGTGCCAGCAGATTGGGACTAGCGGACTACGAGCAGTACTTC	CASRLGLADYEQYF
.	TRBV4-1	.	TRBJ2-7	TGCGCCAGCAGCCAAGAATCCGAGGGGACCCACCCTACCTACGAGCAGTACTTC	CASSQESEGTHPTYEQYF
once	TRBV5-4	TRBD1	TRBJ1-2	TGTGCCAGCAGCTCGAGTCGCGGAGGGGGCGGGTACTATGGCTACACCTTC	CASSSSRGGGGYYGYTF
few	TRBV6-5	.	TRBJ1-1	TGTGCCAGCATGACAACAGGAGCCCCGAGTACTGAAGCTTTCTTT	CASMTTGAPSTEAFF
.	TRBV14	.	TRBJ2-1	TGTGCCAGCAGCCAGGACTACAACAACCCGTCTAGAAATGAGCAGTTCTTC	CASSQDYNNPSRNEQFF
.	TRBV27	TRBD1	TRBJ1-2	TGTGCCAGCAGTTTAACCGGCAGGGGGGGCTATGGCTACACCTTC	CASSLTGRGGYGYTF
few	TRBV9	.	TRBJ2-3	TGTGCCAGCAGCGTAGGGAAAGGGTGGGATACAGATACGCAGTATTTT	CASSVGKGWDTDTQYF
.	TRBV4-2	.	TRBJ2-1	TGTGCCAGCAGCCAAGATCGTCGGACTAATAAGCAGTTCTTC	CASSQDRRTNKQFF
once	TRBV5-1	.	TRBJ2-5	TGCGCCAGCAGCTTTAGCCCCCAAGAGACCCAGTACTTC	CASSFSPQETQYF
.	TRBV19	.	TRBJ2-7	TGTGCCGTCGGGGCAGGGTACGAGCAGTACTTC	CAVGAGYEQYF
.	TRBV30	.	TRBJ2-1	TGTGCCTGGAGTGCCGAACCGGACAGCTTGTACAATGAGCAGTTCTTC	CAWSAEPDSLYNEQFF